The present T cell receptor (beta chain) was sequenced within a study of identical twins. Study-level findings and limits: Models underestimated TCR alpha sharing (out-of-frame) in monozygotic twins. Out-of-frame alpha sequences shared by twins showed excess low generation probability.

CDR1 MNHNS and CDR2 SASEGT come from the germline V gene. CDR3 length: 15 residues. V lost 7 bases to trimming and J lost 3 bases; unmatched junction nucleotides: 8. Only healthy Caucasians were included as donors. Notes on this clonotype: Its antigen is unidentified.

Each cDNA held unique molecular identifiers, and template switching gave it a universal primer site. TCRdb fed the 5' RACE reads into MiXCR, producing one record per CDR3 protein. The sample lists nearly 650,000 distinct CDR3 sequences; about 7% were seen once. These same data were also listed under a study on yellow fever vaccine responses in identical twins.

The clonotype comes from a woman younger than 35 in good health. The sample comprised PBMCs. The J gene is TRBJ2-7, the V gene TRBV6-1, with 11 bases fitting TRBD2. The CDR3 reads CASTSGLAAVYEQYF. CDR3 DNA sequence: TGTGCCAGCACCTCGGGACTAGCGGCAGTCTACGAGCAGTACTTC.